This entry concerns a single T cell receptor (beta chain). Its antigen remains unidentified. This entry comes from a study of OX40 agonist ivuxolimab in advanced cancers. Background on the study: Ivuxolimab doses were 0.01, 0.1, 0.3, 1.5, 3 or 10 mg/kg every 2 weeks. Among those enrolled, mean age was roughly 55 years (range about 23 to 79) and 82.7% were male. Study-level findings and limits: The CD4+ and CD8+ T cells in the blood had expanded clonally by week 6 at 0.1 to 3.0 mg/kg. On average, CD8+ T cells showed a greater number of expanded clones than CD4+.

Per the germline V gene, CDR1 is SQVTM and CDR2 is ANQGSEA. The germline V and J ends were trimmed by 4 bases and 1 base, with 8 bases remaining between them. The CDR3 loop spans 12 amino acids. Produced via immunoSEQ multiplex PCR; TCRdb's table is partial and in-frame only. The sample contains more than 55,000 clones, under 85% of which appear only once. This sequence was found in an adult with an advanced solid tumor such as melanoma, head and neck, liver or kidney cancer. The sequences come from CD4+ or CD8+ T cells sorted from blood, collected in a trial of the OX40 agonist ivuxolimab. V gene TRBV29-1 combines with J gene TRBJ2-7; D remains ambiguous. CDR3 sequence (DNA): TGCAGCGTTGTTCTAGATTCCTACGAGCAGTACTTC. Translating it yields CSVVLDSYEQYF.